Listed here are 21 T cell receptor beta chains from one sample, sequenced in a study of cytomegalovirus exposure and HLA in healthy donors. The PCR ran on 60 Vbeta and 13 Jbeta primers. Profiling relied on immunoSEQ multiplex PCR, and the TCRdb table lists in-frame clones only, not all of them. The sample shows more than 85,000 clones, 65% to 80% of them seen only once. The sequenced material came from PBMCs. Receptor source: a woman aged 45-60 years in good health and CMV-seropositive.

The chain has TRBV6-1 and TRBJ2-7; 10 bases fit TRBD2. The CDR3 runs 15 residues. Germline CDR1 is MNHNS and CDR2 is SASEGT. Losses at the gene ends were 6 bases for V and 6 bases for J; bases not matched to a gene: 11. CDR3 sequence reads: CASRGQREGLAEQYF. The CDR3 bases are TGTGCCAGCAGGGGACAGCGGGAGGGCCTCGCCGAGCAGTACTTC.

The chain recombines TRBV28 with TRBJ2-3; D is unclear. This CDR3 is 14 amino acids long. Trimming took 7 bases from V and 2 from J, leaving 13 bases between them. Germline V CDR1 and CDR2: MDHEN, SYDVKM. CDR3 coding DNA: TGTGCCAGCATCGGATTAGACACCACAGATACGCAGTATTTT. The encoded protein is CASIGLDTTDTQYF.

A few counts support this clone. The CDR3 is CASSIQTGDRGGLAGGQETQYF. CDR3 coding DNA: TGTGCCAGTAGTATCCAAACTGGTGACAGGGGAGGACTAGCGGGAGGGCAAGAGACCCAGTACTTC. This sequence joins TRBV19 and TRBJ2-5, with TRBD2 matching 15 bases. Losses at the gene ends were 3 bases for V and 2 bases for J; bases not matched to a gene: 19. CDR3 length: 22 amino acids. CDR1 is LNHDA, CDR2 SQIVND, per germline (reference sequence). Variable domain in full (rest from reference TRBV19 and TRBJ2-5): DGGITQSPKYLFRKEGQNVTLSCEQNLNHDAMYWYRQDPGQGLRLIYYSQIVNDFQKGDIAEGYSVSREKKESFPLTVTSAQKNPTAFYLCASSIQTGDRGGLAGGQETQYFGPGTRLLVL.

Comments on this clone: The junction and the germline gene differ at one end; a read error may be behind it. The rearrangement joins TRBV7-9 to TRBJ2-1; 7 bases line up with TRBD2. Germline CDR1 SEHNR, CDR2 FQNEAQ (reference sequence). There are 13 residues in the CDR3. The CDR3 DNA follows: TGTTCCAGCAGCTATAGCGGGCCCAATGAGCAGTTCTTC. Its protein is CSSSYSGPNEQFF. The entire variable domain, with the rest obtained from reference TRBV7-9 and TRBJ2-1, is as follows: DTGVSQNPRHKITKRGQNVTFRCDPISEHNRLYWYRQTLGQGPEFLTYFQNEAQLEKSRLLSDRFSAERPKGSFSTLEIQRTEQGDSAMYLCSSSYSGPNEQFFGPGTRLTVL.

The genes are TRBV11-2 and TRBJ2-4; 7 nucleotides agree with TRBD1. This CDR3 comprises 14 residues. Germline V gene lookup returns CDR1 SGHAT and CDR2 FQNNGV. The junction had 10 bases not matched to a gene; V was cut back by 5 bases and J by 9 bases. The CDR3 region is CASSGRQGSGIQYF. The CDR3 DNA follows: TGTGCCAGCAGCGGACGACAGGGTTCGGGCATTCAGTACTTC. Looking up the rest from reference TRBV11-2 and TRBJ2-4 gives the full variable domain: EAGVAQSPRYKIIEKRQSVAFWCNPISGHATLYWYQQILGQGPKLLIQFQNNGVVDDSQLPKDRFSAERLKGVDSTLKIQPAKLEDSAVYLCASSGRQGSGIQYFGAGTRLSVL.

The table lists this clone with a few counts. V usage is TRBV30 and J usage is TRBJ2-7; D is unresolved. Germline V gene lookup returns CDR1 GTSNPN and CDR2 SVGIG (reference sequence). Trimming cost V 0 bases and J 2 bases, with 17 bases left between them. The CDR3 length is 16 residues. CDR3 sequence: CAWSVLDLASAYEQYF. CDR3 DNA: TGTGCCTGGAGTGTACTTGACTTGGCGTCCGCCTACGAGCAGTACTTC.

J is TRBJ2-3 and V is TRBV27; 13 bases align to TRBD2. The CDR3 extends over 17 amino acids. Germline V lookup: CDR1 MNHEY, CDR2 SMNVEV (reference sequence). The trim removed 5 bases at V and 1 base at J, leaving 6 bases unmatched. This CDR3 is CASSTRTSGSRTDTQYF. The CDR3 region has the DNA TGTGCCAGCAGTACCCGGACTAGCGGGAGCCGCACAGATACGCAGTATTTT.

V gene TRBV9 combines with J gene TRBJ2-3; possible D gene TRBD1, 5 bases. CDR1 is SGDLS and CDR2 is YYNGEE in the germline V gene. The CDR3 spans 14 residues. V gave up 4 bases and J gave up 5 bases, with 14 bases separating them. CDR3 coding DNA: TGTGCCAGCAGCCCAGGGCCCCCCGGAGATACGCAGTATTTT. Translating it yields CASSPGPPGDTQYF.

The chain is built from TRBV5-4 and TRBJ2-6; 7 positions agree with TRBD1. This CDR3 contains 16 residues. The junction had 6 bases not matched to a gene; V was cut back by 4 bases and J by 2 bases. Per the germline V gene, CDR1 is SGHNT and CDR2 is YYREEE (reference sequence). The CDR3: CASSDRGQAGANVLTF. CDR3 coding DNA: TGTGCCAGCAGCGACCGAGGACAGGCTGGGGCCAACGTCCTGACTTTC.

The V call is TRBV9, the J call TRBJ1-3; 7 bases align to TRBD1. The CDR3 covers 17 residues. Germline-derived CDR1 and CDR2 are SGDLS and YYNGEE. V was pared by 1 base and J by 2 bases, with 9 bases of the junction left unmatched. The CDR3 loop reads CASSVNRGYGTGNTIYF. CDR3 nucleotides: TGTGCCAGCAGCGTAAACAGGGGATACGGAACTGGAAACACCATATATTTT.

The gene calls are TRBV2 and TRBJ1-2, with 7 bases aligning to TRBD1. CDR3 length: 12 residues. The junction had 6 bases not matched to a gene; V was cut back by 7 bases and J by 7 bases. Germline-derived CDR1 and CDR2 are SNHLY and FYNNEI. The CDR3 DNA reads TGTGCCAGCATTGAGGGGGCGCTTGGCTACACCTTC. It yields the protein CASIEGALGYTF.

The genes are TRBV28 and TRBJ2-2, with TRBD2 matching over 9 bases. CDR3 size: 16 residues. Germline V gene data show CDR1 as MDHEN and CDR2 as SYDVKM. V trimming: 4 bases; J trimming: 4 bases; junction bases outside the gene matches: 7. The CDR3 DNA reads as TGTGCCAGCAGTTCCCTAGCGGGATGGGGCACCGGGGAGCTGTTTTTT. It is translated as CASSSLAGWGTGELFF.

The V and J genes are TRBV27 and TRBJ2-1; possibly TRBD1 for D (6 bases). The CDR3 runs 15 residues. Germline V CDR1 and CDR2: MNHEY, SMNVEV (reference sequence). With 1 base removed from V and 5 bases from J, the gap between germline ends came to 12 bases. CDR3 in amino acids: CASSLFQDSHNEQFF. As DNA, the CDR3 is TGTGCCAGCAGTTTATTCCAGGACAGCCACAATGAGCAGTTCTTC.

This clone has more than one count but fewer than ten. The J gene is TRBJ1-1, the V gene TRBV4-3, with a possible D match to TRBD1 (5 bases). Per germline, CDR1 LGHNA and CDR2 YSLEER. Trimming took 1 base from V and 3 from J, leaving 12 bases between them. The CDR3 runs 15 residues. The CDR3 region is CASSQGIRADTEAFF. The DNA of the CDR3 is TGCGCCAGCAGCCAAGGGATCAGGGCGGACACTGAAGCTTTCTTT.

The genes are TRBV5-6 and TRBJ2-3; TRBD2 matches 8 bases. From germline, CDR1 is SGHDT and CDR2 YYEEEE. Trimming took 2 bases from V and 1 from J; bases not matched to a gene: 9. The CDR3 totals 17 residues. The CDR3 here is CASSFGGAGAGTDTQYF. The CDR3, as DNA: TGTGCCAGCAGCTTTGGGGGAGCGGGAGCGGGCACAGATACGCAGTATTTT.

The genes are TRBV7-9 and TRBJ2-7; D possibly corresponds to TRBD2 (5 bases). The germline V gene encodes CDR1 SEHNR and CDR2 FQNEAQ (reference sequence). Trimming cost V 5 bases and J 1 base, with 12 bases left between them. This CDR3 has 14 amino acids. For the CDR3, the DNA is TGTGCCAGCAGCCCAAGCGGAGCATCCTACGAGCAGTACTTC. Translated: CASSPSGASYEQYF.

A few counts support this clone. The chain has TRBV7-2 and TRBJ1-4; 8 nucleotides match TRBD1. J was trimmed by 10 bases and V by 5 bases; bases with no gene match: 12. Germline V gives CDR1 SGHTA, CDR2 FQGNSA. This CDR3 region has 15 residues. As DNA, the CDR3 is TGTGCCAGCAGCCCTCAGGGGGCCCCGGATGGAAAACTGTTTTTT. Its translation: CASSPQGAPDGKLFF.

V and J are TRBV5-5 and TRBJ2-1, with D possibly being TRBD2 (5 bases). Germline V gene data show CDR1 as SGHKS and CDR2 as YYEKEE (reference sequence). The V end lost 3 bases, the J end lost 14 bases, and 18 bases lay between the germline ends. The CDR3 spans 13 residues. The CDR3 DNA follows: TGTGCCAGCAGCTCGGGAATGACTGGAGAAAAGTTCTTC. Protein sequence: CASSSGMTGEKFF. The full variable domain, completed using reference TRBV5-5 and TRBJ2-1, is DAGVTQSPTHLIKTRGQQVTLRCSPISGHKSVSWYQQVLGQGPQFIFQYYEKEERGRGNFPDRFSARQFPNYSSELNVNALLLGDSALYLCASSSGMTGEKFFGPGTRLTVL.

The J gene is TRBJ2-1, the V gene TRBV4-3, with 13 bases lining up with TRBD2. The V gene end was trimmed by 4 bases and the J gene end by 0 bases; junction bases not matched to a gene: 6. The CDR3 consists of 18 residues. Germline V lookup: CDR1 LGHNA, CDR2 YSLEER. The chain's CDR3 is CASSPRTSGSSSYNEQFF. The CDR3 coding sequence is TGCGCCAGCAGCCCCAGGACTAGCGGGAGCAGCTCCTACAATGAGCAGTTCTTC.

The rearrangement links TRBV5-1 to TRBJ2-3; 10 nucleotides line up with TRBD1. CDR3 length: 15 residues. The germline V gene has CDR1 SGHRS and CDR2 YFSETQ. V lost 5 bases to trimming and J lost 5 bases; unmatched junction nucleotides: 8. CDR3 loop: CASSPRQGAIDTQYF. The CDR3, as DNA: TGCGCCAGCAGTCCACGACAGGGGGCTATAGATACGCAGTATTTT.

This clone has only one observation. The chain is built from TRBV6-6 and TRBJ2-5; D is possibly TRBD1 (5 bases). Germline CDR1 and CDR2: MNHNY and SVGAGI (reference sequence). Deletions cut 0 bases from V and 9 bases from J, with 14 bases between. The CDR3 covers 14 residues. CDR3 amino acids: CASSYSPRDWAQYF. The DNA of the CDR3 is TGTGCCAGCAGTTACTCCCCCAGGGATTGGGCCCAGTACTTC.